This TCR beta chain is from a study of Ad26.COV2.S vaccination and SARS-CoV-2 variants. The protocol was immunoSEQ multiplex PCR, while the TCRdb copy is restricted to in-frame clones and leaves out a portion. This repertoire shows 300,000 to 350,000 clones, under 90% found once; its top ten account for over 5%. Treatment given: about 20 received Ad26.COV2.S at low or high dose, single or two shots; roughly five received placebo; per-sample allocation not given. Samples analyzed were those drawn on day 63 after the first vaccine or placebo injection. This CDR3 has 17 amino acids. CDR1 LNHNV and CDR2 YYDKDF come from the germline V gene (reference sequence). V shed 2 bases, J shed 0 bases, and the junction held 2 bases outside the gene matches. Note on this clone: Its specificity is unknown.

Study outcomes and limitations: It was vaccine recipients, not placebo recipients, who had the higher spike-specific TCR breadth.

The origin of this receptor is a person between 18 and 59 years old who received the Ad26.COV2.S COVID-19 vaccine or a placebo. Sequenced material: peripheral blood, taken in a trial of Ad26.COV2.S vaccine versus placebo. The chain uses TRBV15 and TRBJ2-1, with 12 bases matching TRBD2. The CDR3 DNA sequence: TGTGCCACCAGCAGACCGGGACTAGCGGGCTCCTACAATGAGCAGTTCTTC. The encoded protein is CATSRPGLAGSYNEQFF. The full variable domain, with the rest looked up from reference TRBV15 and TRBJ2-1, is DAMVIQNPRYQVTQFGKPVTLSCSQTLNHNVMYWYQQKSSQAPKLLFHYYDKDFNNEADTPDNFQSRRPNTSFCFLDIRSPGLGDTAMYLCATSRPGLAGSYNEQFFGPGTRLTVL.